This T cell receptor beta chain was sequenced in a study of T cells in women clearing cervical HPV infection. Findings and limits, study-wide: CIN3+ cases had significantly higher TCR repertoire richness than controls, but evenness did not differ. Richness differences could reflect unmeasured T-cell content per sample.

The protocol was immunoSEQ multiplex PCR, while the TCRdb copy is restricted to in-frame clones and leaves out a portion. The sample table includes approximately 38,000 clones. About this clone: Its antigen is still unknown. The read ends 3 residues early relative to the CDR3; the germline J gene fills the gap.

Germline V CDR1 and CDR2: SGHVS, FQNEAQ. The CDR3 length is 13 residues. The clonotype comes from a woman between 18 and 70 years old with a cervical HPV16 infection that either progressed to CIN3+ or cleared (not recorded which). Sequencing input: blood buffy coat. The V gene is TRBV7-8, the J gene TRBJ1-5; the match to TRBD1 covers 7 bases. The CDR3 region is CASSYTGVQPQHF. The sequenced part of the CDR3 DNA is TGTGCCAGCAGTTACACAGGGGTTCAACCC.